The 7 T cell receptor beta chains given below trace back to one sample, sequenced in a study of early T cells in non-severe SARS-CoV-2 infection. TCRdb re-derived calls from the 5' RACE reads in MiXCR, one entry per CDR3 protein. Of tens of thousands of distinct CDR3 sequences listed, more than 10% are singletons. Specimen: whole blood. Receptor source: an adult who was a healthcare worker with PCR-confirmed SARS-CoV-2 infection or an uninfected control (not recorded which).

This clonotype was detected only a few times. This rearrangement joins TRBV20-1 to TRBJ1-2; no reliable D call. Germline assignment: CDR1 DFQATT and CDR2 SNEGSKA (reference sequence). Trimming stripped 3 bases from V and 7 bases from J, with 12 bases between. The CDR3 covers 12 residues. CDR3 region: CSASRGELGYTF. Here the CDR3 DNA reads TGCAGTGCTAGTCGGGGAGAGCTTGGCTACACCTTC.

The chain joins TRBV24-1 to TRBJ1-3; D is uncertain. The CDR3 is 15 amino acids. Germline V lookup: CDR1 KGHDR, CDR2 SFDVKD. Trimming shortened V by 9 bases and J by 0 bases, and 14 bases separated the two germline ends. CDR3 in amino acids: CATGKTLHSGNTIYF. DNA for the CDR3: TGTGCCACCGGGAAAACGCTACACTCTGGAAACACCATATATTTT.

This clonotype was counted only a few times. The chain's CDR3 is CASSPGAGDNTEAFF. CDR3 bases: TGCGCCAGCAGCCCTGGGGCCGGGGACAACACTGAAGCTTTCTTT. This sequence joins TRBV5-1 and TRBJ1-1; tentative D call: TRBD1 (5 bases). This CDR3 has 15 amino acids. The V end lost 4 bases, the J end lost 2 bases, and 15 bases lay between the germline ends. CDR1 SGHRS and CDR2 YFSETQ come from the germline V gene.

The J gene is TRBJ2-1, the V gene TRBV29-1; the match to TRBD2 covers 10 bases. J gave up 2 bases and V 5 bases, and 3 bases lay outside the gene matches. Germline V lookup: CDR1 SQVTM, CDR2 ANQGSEA. This CDR3 has 14 amino acids. In DNA form, the CDR3 reads TGCAGCGTTTATCTAGCGGGGGCCTACAATGAGCAGTTCTTC. Translation: CSVYLAGAYNEQFF.

This clonotype came up a few times. This chain joins TRBV29-1 and TRBJ1-1; D is undetermined. Germline lookup yields CDR1 SQVTM and CDR2 ANQGSEA. The V end lost 1 base, the J end lost 5 bases, and 8 bases lay between the germline ends. This CDR3 has 12 amino acids. The CDR3: CSVEGLGTEAFF. The CDR3, as DNA: TGCAGCGTTGAAGGACTAGGGACTGAAGCTTTCTTT.

Ten or more counts support this clonotype. The V call is TRBV20-1, the J call TRBJ1-5; D is ambiguous. The CDR3 has 15 amino acids. With 5 bases removed from V and 5 bases from J, the gap between germline ends came to 19 bases. Germline V gives CDR1 DFQATT, CDR2 SNEGSKA (reference sequence). The CDR3 loop reads CSAAIAGGLDQPQHF. CDR3 coding DNA: TGCAGTGCTGCGATTGCAGGAGGTTTGGATCAGCCCCAGCATTTT.

This clonotype was observed many times. This chain connects TRBV9 to TRBJ1-3; D is unclear. This CDR3 contains 14 residues. Trimming took off 0 bases at V and 9 bases at J, with 13 bases between the two ends. The germline V gene encodes CDR1 SGDLS and CDR2 YYNGEE. CDR3 coding DNA: TGTGCCAGCAGCGTAGGGGTCATCGACGGCACCATATATTTT. It encodes CASSVGVIDGTIYF. The variable domain in full, completed from reference TRBV9 and TRBJ1-3, reads DSGVTQTPKHLITATGQRVTLRCSPRSGDLSVYWYQQSLDQGLQFLIQYYNGEERAKGNILERFSAQQFPDLHSELNLSSLELGDSALYFCASSVGVIDGTIYFGEGSWLTVV.